These 32 T cell receptor beta chains originate from one sample sequenced in a study of long-term antiretroviral therapy in people with HIV. Researchers ran immunoSEQ v3.0 at survey level. Sequenced by immunoSEQ multiplex PCR; TCRdb stores in-frame clones only, minus some. The sample shows fewer than 45,000 clones, over 90% of them seen only once. The sequencing used unsorted PBMCs, collected 3.7 years after starting antiretroviral therapy. These receptors were taken from a woman aged 45-60 years with HIV.

The J gene is TRBJ2-5, the V gene TRBV4-3; the match to TRBD2 covers 10 bases. The germline V gene encodes CDR1 LGHNA and CDR2 YSLEER. This CDR3 is 17 amino acids long. The trim removed 1 base at V and 2 bases at J, leaving 7 bases unmatched. CDR3 in amino acids: CASSQALSLAGQETQYF. The DNA of the CDR3 is TGCGCCAGCAGCCAAGCTCTTTCACTAGCGGGGCAAGAGACCCAGTACTTC.

The V gene is TRBV18, the J gene TRBJ2-2, with unresolved D. Germline V gene lookup returns CDR1 KGHSH and CDR2 LQKENI. Trimming pared 2 bases from V and 5 bases from J, leaving 9 bases between. The CDR3 loop spans 14 amino acids. The CDR3 loop is CASSPRQTTGELFF. The DNA for the CDR3 is TGTGCCAGCTCACCAAGACAAACTACCGGGGAGCTGTTTTTT.

This chain uses TRBV19 with TRBJ1-5; TRBD1 agrees at 11 bases. CDR3 length: 16 residues. With V trimmed by 7 bases and J by 5 bases, 10 bases remained unmatched. The germline V gene encodes CDR1 LNHDA and CDR2 SQIVND (reference sequence). Written as DNA, the CDR3 is TGTGCCAGTACCCGGGACAGGGGGGGGGTGTATCAGCCCCAGCATTTT. It codes for CASTRDRGGVYQPQHF.

The gene calls are TRBV14 and TRBJ2-7; 11 bases map to TRBD2. Trimming removed 4 bases from V and 0 bases from J; junction bases left unmatched: 5. This CDR3 contains 16 residues. The V gene's germline CDR1 is SGHDN and CDR2 FVKESK. The CDR3 sequence: CASSPRLAGNSYEQYF. The CDR3 nucleotides are TGTGCCAGCAGCCCAAGACTAGCGGGGAACTCCTACGAGCAGTACTTC.

J is TRBJ1-2 and V is TRBV11-2; 10 bases align to TRBD1. From germline, CDR1 is SGHAT and CDR2 FQNNGV. V trimming: 5 bases; J trimming: 5 bases; junction bases outside the gene matches: 8. The CDR3 consists of 15 residues. The CDR3 DNA reads TGTGCCAGCAGCCCTGACAGGGGGCTAGGGTATGGCTACACCTTC. It codes for CASSPDRGLGYGYTF.

The chain uses TRBV2 and TRBJ1-5, with D unclear. The V gene's germline CDR1 is SNHLY and CDR2 FYNNEI. Between the trimmed V and J ends, which lost 3 bases and 3 bases, there was a span of 9 bases. This CDR3 spans 14 amino acids. CDR3: CASSEVNLNQPQHF. The CDR3, as DNA: TGTGCCAGCAGTGAGGTGAACCTCAATCAGCCCCAGCATTTT.

The CDR3 nucleotides are TGTGCCAGCAGCGAATGGGGACAGGGGAATGAAAAACTGTTTTTT. It codes for CASSEWGQGNEKLFF. The chain combines TRBV11-2 with TRBJ1-4; TRBD1 matches 10 bases. The V segment lost 5 bases and the J segment 5 bases; nucleotides outside the gene matches: 5. The germline CDR1 and CDR2 sequences are SGHAT and FQNNGV. The CDR3 totals 15 residues.

The chain couples TRBV10-2 to TRBJ1-5, with D unclear. Trimming left V 0 bases short and J 4 bases short, with 16 bases between. Germline lookup yields CDR1 WSHSY and CDR2 SAAADI. CDR3 size: 17 residues. The CDR3 nucleotides are TGCGCCAGCAGTGAGTCGAAGGTCGGAGGGTGGAATCAGCCCCAGCATTTT. It encodes CASSESKVGGWNQPQHF.

In DNA form, the CDR3 reads TGTGCCAGCAGTTACTCGGGGCGGGGCAGGTACGAGCAGTACTTC. Translated: CASSYSGRGRYEQYF. The V gene is TRBV6-5, the J gene TRBJ2-7; a possible D gene is TRBD2 (6 bases). V was trimmed by 0 bases and J by 4 bases, leaving 13 bases between them. Germline V gene lookup returns CDR1 MNHEY and CDR2 SVGAGI. This CDR3 comprises 15 residues.

The CDR3 DNA is TGTGCCAGCAGCTTAGAAGGGACACAGGGGGAGCAGTACTTC. Protein product: CASSLEGTQGEQYF. The rearrangement links TRBV7-9 to TRBJ2-7, with 7 bases identical to TRBD1. Germline V gene lookup returns CDR1 SEHNR and CDR2 FQNEAQ (reference sequence). Losses at the gene ends were 1 base for V and 7 bases for J; bases not matched to a gene: 7. CDR3 length: 14 residues.

This rearrangement joins TRBV7-9 to TRBJ1-5, with unresolved D. Germline V gene sequence: CDR1 SEHNR, CDR2 FQNEAQ (reference sequence). CDR3 length equals 13 residues. The germline V and J ends were trimmed by 5 bases and 8 bases, with 13 bases remaining between them. CDR3: CASSLRTEEPQHF. The DNA for the CDR3 is TGTGCCAGCAGCCTACGGACGGAGGAGCCCCAGCATTTT.

The V call is TRBV15, the J call TRBJ1-1, with unresolved D. CDR1 is LNHNV, CDR2 YYDKDF, per germline (reference sequence). Deletions cut 3 bases from V and 1 base from J, with 9 bases between. The CDR3 runs 14 residues. The CDR3 coding sequence is TGTGCCACCAGCAGGGGCACCTCGAACACTGAAGCTTTCTTT. This encodes CATSRGTSNTEAFF.

This chain joins TRBV19 and TRBJ1-2; tentatively, D is TRBD1 (6 bases). The germline CDR1 and CDR2 sequences are LNHDA and SQIVND (reference sequence). V dropped 7 bases and J dropped 8 bases, with 14 bases sitting between them. The CDR3 is 12 residues long. CDR3 protein: CASIQGGYGYTF. The CDR3 region has the DNA TGTGCCAGTATACAGGGTGGATACGGCTACACCTTC.

This clone was recorded only once. The chain is built from TRBV5-8 and TRBJ2-7; D could derive from TRBD1 or TRBD2 (5 bases each). V was shortened by 4 bases and J by 0 bases, with 14 bases between the two germline ends. The CDR3 runs 15 residues. The germline gives CDR1 SGHTS, CDR2 YDEGEE. CDR3 sequence reads: CASSPERGFSYEQYF. DNA of the CDR3: TGTGCCAGCAGCCCGGAGAGGGGTTTCTCCTACGAGCAGTACTTC.

This chain joins TRBV4-1 and TRBJ2-3, with no clear D. The CDR3 is made up of 12 amino acids. The germline V gene has CDR1 MGHRA and CDR2 YSYEKL. V shed 6 bases and J shed 3 bases, with 7 bases lying between them. CDR3 in amino acids: CASSSSTDTQYF. The CDR3 bases are TGCGCCAGCAGTTCATCGACAGATACGCAGTATTTT.

This chain connects TRBV2 to TRBJ1-1; D is possibly TRBD1 (5 bases). The V end was cut by 7 bases, the J end by 0 bases, with 9 bases between. The CDR3 consists of 13 residues. Germline-derived CDR1 and CDR2 are SNHLY and FYNNEI. This CDR3 reads CASMTEMNTEAFF. As DNA, the CDR3 is TGTGCCAGCATGACAGAGATGAACACTGAAGCTTTCTTT.

J is TRBJ1-1 and V is TRBV5-1; a weak D match, TRBD1 (6 bases). Deletions cut 1 base from V and 7 bases from J, with 14 bases between. Germline values: CDR1 SGHRS, CDR2 YFSETQ. CDR3 length: 14 residues. CDR3 nucleotides: TGCGCCAGCAGCTTGAGTCCAGGGGAAGATGAAGCTTTCTTT. It is translated as CASSLSPGEDEAFF. Full variable domain (missing parts from reference TRBV5-1 and TRBJ1-1): KAGVTQTPRYLIKTRGQQVTLSCSPISGHRSVSWYQQTPGQGLQFLFEYFSETQRNKGNFPGRFSGRQFSNSRSEMNVSTLELGDSALYLCASSLSPGEDEAFFGQGTRLTVV.

V is TRBV7-9 and J is TRBJ2-5, with D hard to call. Between the trimmed V and J ends, which lost 3 bases and 8 bases, there was a span of 19 bases. Germline CDR1 is SEHNR and CDR2 is FQNEAQ (reference sequence). This CDR3 spans 15 amino acids. CDR3 nucleotide sequence: TGTGCCAGCAGCTTCGGCGCAATGGATAAGAGAACCCAGTACTTC. Translated, it gives CASSFGAMDKRTQYF.

The CDR3 sequence is CASSPGGEALLYGYTF. The DNA for the CDR3 is TGTGCCAGCAGCCCGGGGGGTGAGGCCCTCCTCTATGGCTACACCTTC. The chain recombines TRBV27 with TRBJ1-2; weak D call: TRBD1 (5 bases). Trimming took off 6 bases at V and 4 bases at J, with 21 bases between the two ends. Germline assignment: CDR1 MNHEY and CDR2 SMNVEV (reference sequence). The CDR3 extends over 16 amino acids.

This chain connects TRBV4-3 to TRBJ1-1; D ambiguous. Trimming shortened V by 0 bases and J by 0 bases, and 11 bases separated the two germline ends. This CDR3 contains 16 residues. CDR1 is LGHNA and CDR2 is YSLEER in the germline V gene. Here the CDR3 reads CASSQDLLALNTEAFF. DNA of the CDR3: TGCGCCAGCAGCCAAGATCTCCTAGCCTTGAACACTGAAGCTTTCTTT.

The V and J genes are TRBV30 and TRBJ2-1; a weak D match, TRBD2 (7 bases). The length of the CDR3 is 14 residues. Trimming took off 2 bases at V and 5 bases at J, with 13 bases between the two ends. From germline, CDR1 is GTSNPN and CDR2 SVGIG (reference sequence). The CDR3 is CAWSYGGRHNEQFF. CDR3 DNA sequence: TGTGCCTGGAGTTACGGGGGGCGACACAATGAGCAGTTCTTC.

The genes are TRBV11-2 and TRBJ2-7; TRBD1 matches at 9 bases. The CDR3 loop spans 16 amino acids. With 5 bases clipped from V and 4 bases from J, the junction kept 12 bases outside the gene matches. Looked up from germline, CDR1 is SGHAT and CDR2 is FQNNGV. In DNA form, the CDR3 reads TGTGCCAGCAGCCCCCTTGGGGGACAGGGAACGTACGAGCAGTACTTC. Its protein is CASSPLGGQGTYEQYF.

V is TRBV10-3 and J is TRBJ2-2, with 10 bases lining up with TRBD1. From germline, CDR1 is ENHRY and CDR2 SYGVKD. The CDR3 loop spans 15 amino acids. J lost 4 bases, V lost 3 bases, and 2 bases had no gene match. CDR3 sequence (DNA): TGTGCCATCAGTGATGGGACAGGGGTCACCGGGGAGCTGTTTTTT. Translating gives CAISDGTGVTGELFF.

This chain joins TRBV7-3 and TRBJ2-1; TRBD2 matches 12 bases. Germline loops: CDR1 SGHTA, CDR2 FQGTGA. This CDR3 is 15 amino acids long. Trimming at V came to 3 bases and at J to 4 bases, leaving 1 base not matched to a gene. The chain's CDR3 is CASSFGLAGYNEQFF. The DNA for the CDR3 is TGTGCCAGCAGCTTCGGACTAGCGGGGTACAATGAGCAGTTCTTC.

The rearrangement uses TRBV4-1 and TRBJ1-2, with TRBD1 matching 9 bases. Germline V gene data show CDR1 as MGHRA and CDR2 as YSYEKL. The CDR3 has 15 amino acids. J gave up 0 bases and V 6 bases, and 5 bases lay outside the gene matches. The CDR3 region has the DNA TGCGCCAGCAGGCGGGACAGGGTTGCTAACTATGGCTACACCTTC. This codes for CASRRDRVANYGYTF.

The chain links TRBV5-1 to TRBJ1-2; D unresolved. The germline V gene encodes CDR1 SGHRS and CDR2 YFSETQ. V was shortened by 4 bases and J by 1 base, with 11 bases between the two germline ends. There are 14 residues in the CDR3. The CDR3 DNA follows: TGCGCCAGCAGCCCAGCCATTGTTAACTATGGCTACACCTTC. As protein: CASSPAIVNYGYTF.

V usage is TRBV12-5 and J usage is TRBJ1-1; D is possibly TRBD1 (5 bases). Germline V gene lookup returns CDR1 LGHNT and CDR2 FRNRAP. The CDR3 totals 13 residues. Between the trimmed V and J ends, which lost 3 bases and 3 bases, there was a span of 8 bases. For the CDR3, the DNA is TGTGCTAGTGGTTTTGGAGGGGACACTGAAGCTTTCTTT. Its translation: CASGFGGDTEAFF. Drawing the rest from reference TRBV12-5 and TRBJ1-1, the complete variable domain is DARVTQTPRHKVTEMGQEVTMRCQPILGHNTVFWYRQTMMQGLELLAYFRNRAPLDDSGMPKDRFSAEMPDATLATLKIQPSEPRDSAVYFCASGFGGDTEAFFGQGTRLTVV.

V and J are TRBV11-1 and TRBJ1-2, with TRBD1 as a possible D gene (5 bases). V lost 4 bases and J lost 3, with 9 bases in between. Germline V gene lookup returns CDR1 SGHAT and CDR2 FQDESV (reference sequence). CDR3 length equals 13 residues. CDR3 sequence (DNA): TGTGCCAGCAGCTCGGGACGGGACTATGGCTACACCTTC. Amino acid sequence: CASSSGRDYGYTF.

This chain links TRBV7-2 with TRBJ2-3, with D uncertain. This CDR3 contains 13 residues. The germline V gene has CDR1 SGHTA and CDR2 FQGNSA. V dropped 5 bases and J dropped 6 bases, with 12 bases sitting between them. The CDR3 bases are TGTGCCAGCAGCCGGATAATCGCGGATACGCAGTATTTT. The encoded protein is CASSRIIADTQYF.

The chain has TRBV7-6 and TRBJ1-1; D is possibly TRBD1 (6 bases). CDR3 length equals 16 residues. V shed 3 bases and J shed 3 bases, with 17 bases lying between them. Germline V lookup: CDR1 SGHVS, CDR2 FNYEAQ. CDR3 in DNA: TGTGCCAGCAGCTTGGGTTTGGGGGGCGAAGACACTGAAGCTTTCTTT. It specifies CASSLGLGGEDTEAFF. The whole variable domain, remainder taken from reference TRBV7-6 and TRBJ1-1, is GAGVSQSPRYKVTKRGQDVALRCDPISGHVSLYWYRQALGQGPEFLTYFNYEAQQDKSGLPNDRFSAERPEGSISTLTIQRTEQRDSAMYRCASSLGLGGEDTEAFFGQGTRLTVV.

The count of this clone is one. The rearrangement joins TRBV19 to TRBJ1-6; D perhaps matches TRBD1 (5 bases). CDR1 and CDR2 from the germline V gene are LNHDA and SQIVND (reference sequence). Trimming removed 7 bases from V and 5 bases from J, with 6 bases in between. There are 12 residues in the CDR3. The CDR3 nucleotides are TGTGCCAGTAAGGGGAATAATTCACCCCTCCACTTT. This gives the protein CASKGNNSPLHF.

The rearrangement joins TRBV7-8 to TRBJ1-1, with D maybe TRBD1 (6 bases). The germline V and J ends were trimmed by 3 bases and 4 bases, with 12 bases remaining between them. The length of the CDR3 is 14 residues. Germline values: CDR1 SGHVS, CDR2 FQNEAQ. DNA for the CDR3: TGTGCCAGCAGCTTCCAGGGGAGGAGCACTGAAGCTTTCTTT. Its protein product is CASSFQGRSTEAFF.